One sample yielded the 27 T cell receptor beta chains listed below, sequenced in a study of T cells after yellow fever vaccination. TCRdb re-called the 5' RACE reads through MiXCR, storing one row per CDR3 protein. The data contain some 200,000 distinct CDR3 sequences, approximately 3.2% of them singletons. The sequencing here drew on CD4+ T cells sorted from PBMCs, taken 10 days after the yellow fever booster vaccination. The source of these receptors is a young man who received the YFV17D yellow fever vaccine.

A note on this clonotype: Just one base apart from a much larger clone, this may be a read error. The chain recombines TRBV20-1 with TRBJ1-1, with 7 nucleotides matching TRBD1. V dropped 5 bases and J dropped 0; count of bases not matched to a gene: 6. CDR1 and CDR2 (germline): DFQATT, SNEGSKA (reference sequence). This CDR3 spans 14 amino acids. The CDR3 coding sequence is TGCAGTGCTTGTCTGGGACAGATGAACACTGAAGCTTTCTTT. This gives the protein CSACLGQMNTEAFF.

This clonotype was recorded at least ten times. The rearrangement uses TRBV7-9 and TRBJ2-5; D gene unclear. From germline, CDR1 is SEHNR and CDR2 FQNEAQ (reference sequence). This CDR3 has 14 amino acids. Trimming took off 4 bases at V and 4 bases at J, with 13 bases between the two ends. The DNA of the CDR3 is TGTGCCAGCAGCTCCCGGCGTACGGGAGAGACCCAGTACTTC. Its protein is CASSSRRTGETQYF. Variable domain in full (rest from reference TRBV7-9 and TRBJ2-5): DTGVSQNPRHKITKRGQNVTFRCDPISEHNRLYWYRQTLGQGPEFLTYFQNEAQLEKSRLLSDRFSAERPKGSFSTLEIQRTEQGDSAMYLCASSSRRTGETQYFGPGTRLLVL.

This clonotype was counted ten times or more. The rearrangement links TRBV2 to TRBJ2-7; D remains unclear. From germline, CDR1 is SNHLY and CDR2 FYNNEI. This CDR3 spans 11 amino acids. Trimming removed 7 bases at V and 4 bases at J, with 8 bases between. The DNA for the CDR3 is TGTGCCAGCACCCCAGGATACGAGCAGTACTTC. This sequence encodes CASTPGYEQYF. The entire variable domain, with the rest obtained from reference TRBV2 and TRBJ2-7, is as follows: EPEVTQTPSHQVTQMGQEVILRCVPISNHLYFYWYRQILGQKVEFLVSFYNNEISEKSEIFDDQFSVERPDGSNFTLKIRSTKLEDSAMYFCASTPGYEQYFGPGTRLTVT.

This sequence joins TRBV2 and TRBJ1-6, with D unclear. CDR1 is SNHLY and CDR2 is FYNNEI in the germline V gene. V dropped 7 bases and J dropped 2 bases, with 12 bases sitting between them. CDR3 size: 15 residues. The CDR3 spells CASKKASTYNSPLHF. The CDR3, as DNA: TGTGCCAGCAAGAAGGCATCCACCTATAATTCACCCCTCCACTTT.

The gene calls are TRBV2 and TRBJ1-1, with TRBD1 as a possible D gene (5 bases). This CDR3 region has 13 residues. Trimming left V 4 bases short and J 3 bases short, with 9 bases between. CDR1 and CDR2 from the germline V gene are SNHLY and FYNNEI. The CDR3 nucleotides read TGTGCCAGCAGTGCTCTCAGGGACACTGAAGCTTTCTTT. It codes for CASSALRDTEAFF. The full variable domain, its missing parts supplied by reference TRBV2 and TRBJ1-1, is EPEVTQTPSHQVTQMGQEVILRCVPISNHLYFYWYRQILGQKVEFLVSFYNNEISEKSEIFDDQFSVERPDGSNFTLKIRSTKLEDSAMYFCASSALRDTEAFFGQGTRLTVV.

This clonotype was counted at least ten times. V and J are TRBV7-3 and TRBJ1-5; D remains ambiguous. In germline, CDR1 is SGHTA, CDR2 FQGTGA. Deletions cut 5 bases from V and 8 bases from J, with 13 bases between. The CDR3 totals 13 residues. The CDR3 nucleotides are TGTGCCAGCAGCCGGGCACAGTTGGAGCCCCAGCATTTT. Residues: CASSRAQLEPQHF.

This clonotype was detected many times. This chain uses TRBV7-6 with TRBJ2-7; 7 bases match TRBD1. Germline V gene data show CDR1 as SGHVS and CDR2 as FNYEAQ. The length of the CDR3 is 14 residues. V shed 3 bases, J shed 0 bases, and the junction held 2 bases outside the gene matches. The CDR3 nucleotides are TGTGCCAGCAGCTTCGGGACAGCCTCCTACGAGCAGTACTTC. Translation gives CASSFGTASYEQYF.

In its sample, this clonotype was seen many times. The chain is built from TRBV7-2 and TRBJ2-3; D uncertain. V dropped 5 bases and J dropped 1 base, with 7 bases sitting between them. Germline CDR1 and CDR2: SGHTA and FQGNSA. The CDR3 spans 13 residues. The CDR3 nucleotides are TGTGCCAGCAGCCCGTCACGCACAGATACGCAGTATTTT. Protein sequence: CASSPSRTDTQYF.

This clonotype occurred many times. This chain links TRBV18 with TRBJ2-7, with D perhaps assigned TRBD1 or TRBD2 (5 bases each). The CDR3 loop spans 12 amino acids. The V gene lost 2 bases and the J gene lost 7 bases, with 9 bases spanning the gap. Germline V CDR1 and CDR2: KGHSH, LQKENI. CDR3: CASSPLGREQYF. CDR3 DNA: TGTGCCAGCTCACCATTGGGACGGGAGCAGTACTTC. Full variable domain (remainder filled in from reference TRBV18 and TRBJ2-7): NAGVMQNPRHLVRRRGQEARLRCSPMKGHSHVYWYRQLPEEGLKFMVYLQKENIIDESGMPKERFSAEFPKEGPSILRIQQVVRGDSAAYFCASSPLGREQYFGPGTRLTVT.

This clonotype was detected only a few times. J is TRBJ1-5 and V is TRBV6-2 or TRBV6-3, with a weak D call TRBD1 (6 bases). The CDR3 loop spans 13 amino acids. With 7 bases removed from V and 4 bases from J, the gap between germline ends came to 11 bases. Germline V gene sequence: CDR1 MNHEY, CDR2 SVGEGT. In nucleotides, the CDR3 is TGTGCCAGCAAACAGGGACCGAATCAGCCCCAGCATTTT. Its translation: CASKQGPNQPQHF.

This clonotype was seen at least ten times. The chain uses TRBV7-3 and TRBJ2-6; the D gene is possibly TRBD2 (5 bases). The V end lost 3 bases, the J end lost 1 base, and 16 bases lay between the germline ends. Germline V CDR1 and CDR2: SGHTA, FQGTGA. CDR3 length: 18 residues. The CDR3 region is CASSFGPGLPSGANVLTF. The CDR3 coding sequence is TGTGCCAGCAGCTTTGGTCCCGGACTGCCGTCTGGGGCCAACGTCCTGACTTTC.

This chain joins TRBV7-2 and TRBJ2-7; 12 nucleotides line up with TRBD2. V shed 2 bases, J shed 2 bases, and the junction held 1 base outside the gene matches. CDR1 is SGHTA, CDR2 FQGNSA, per germline. The CDR3 is 15 residues long. The CDR3 protein is CASSLRTSGTYEQYF. The CDR3 DNA follows: TGTGCCAGCAGCTTAAGGACTAGCGGGACCTACGAGCAGTACTTC.

This clonotype has a count of ten or more. The rearrangement links TRBV27 to TRBJ1-3; 7 bases match TRBD1. CDR3 size: 18 residues. Germline CDR1 MNHEY, CDR2 SMNVEV (reference sequence). V gave up 5 bases and J gave up 0 bases; unmatched junction bases: 13. The DNA of the CDR3 is TGTGCCAGCAGTCCCCGGGACAGAGACATATTCTCTGGAAACACCATATATTTT. Amino acid sequence: CASSPRDRDIFSGNTIYF.

This clonotype was seen ten or more times. The chain joins TRBV10-3 to TRBJ2-7; D may be TRBD1 (6 bases). The germline V gene encodes CDR1 ENHRY and CDR2 SYGVKD. The V end was cut by 3 bases, the J end by 3 bases, with 12 bases between. The CDR3 has 14 amino acids. This CDR3 is CAISESGRGYEQYF. The CDR3 nucleotides are TGTGCCATCAGTGAAAGTGGCAGGGGCTACGAGCAGTACTTC.

In nucleotides, the CDR3 is TGTGCCCTACAGGGTCTGTACCAAGAGACCCAGTACTTC. Encoded protein: CALQGLYQETQYF. The rearrangement joins TRBV2 to TRBJ2-5; a possible D gene is TRBD1 (6 bases). Trimming pared 11 bases from V and 0 bases from J, leaving 13 bases between. Germline V CDR1 and CDR2: SNHLY, FYNNEI. The CDR3 runs to 13 residues.

The chain couples TRBV5-1 to TRBJ1-3; 7 nucleotides match TRBD1. This CDR3 comprises 14 residues. From germline, CDR1 is SGHRS and CDR2 YFSETQ. J was trimmed by 4 bases and V by 4 bases; bases with no gene match: 5. CDR3 in amino acids: CASSGSGGGNTIYF. The CDR3 bases are TGCGCCAGCAGCGGATCAGGGGGGGGAAACACCATATATTTT.

Many counts were recorded for this clonotype. CDR3 bases: TGTGCCAGCAGCTTAGAATTGGGTTCCACTGAAGCTTTCTTT. Its protein product is CASSLELGSTEAFF. The J gene is TRBJ1-1, the V gene TRBV7-9; D not resolved. CDR1 and CDR2 from the germline V gene are SEHNR and FQNEAQ (reference sequence). The CDR3 runs to 14 residues. The V end lost 1 base, the J end lost 4 bases, and 10 bases lay between the germline ends.

This clonotype was seen repeatedly, ten times or more. V is TRBV14 and J is TRBJ2-7; perhaps TRBD2 as D (6 bases). Germline V CDR1 and CDR2: SGHDN, FVKESK. V lost 4 bases and J 3 bases, leaving 16 bases between the germline ends. The CDR3 loop spans 15 amino acids. CDR3 amino acids: CASSLGTAPGYEQYV. In DNA, the CDR3 is TGTGCCAGCAGCCTAGGGACTGCCCCGGGCTACGAGCAGTACGTC.

Only a few counts were recorded for this clonotype. The chain has TRBV5-1 and TRBJ2-5, with D possibly being TRBD2 (7 bases). The CDR3 spans 14 residues. Trimming shortened V by 3 bases and J by 0 bases, and 9 bases separated the two germline ends. The germline CDR1 and CDR2 sequences are SGHRS and YFSETQ. The CDR3 nucleotides are TGCGCCAGCAGCTGGGAGGGGGACCAAGAGACCCAGTACTTC. Protein: CASSWEGDQETQYF.

This chain joins TRBV29-1 and TRBJ1-2, with D tentatively TRBD1 (5 bases). The CDR3 length is 15 residues. Trimming pared 7 bases from V and 2 bases from J, leaving 20 bases between. Germline assignment: CDR1 SQVTM and CDR2 ANQGSEA. As DNA, the CDR3 is TGCAGCGCTGATCGCGGGACGGGAACCAACTATGGCTACACCTTC. It is translated as CSADRGTGTNYGYTF. Looking up the rest from reference TRBV29-1 and TRBJ1-2 gives the full variable domain: SAVISQKPSRDICQRGTSLTIQCQVDSQVTMMFWYRQQPGQSLTLIATANQGSEATYESGFVIDKFPISRPNLTFSTLTVSNMSPEDSSIYLCSADRGTGTNYGYTFGSGTRLTVV.

About this clonotype: This clone may be a read error of a much larger clone one base away. The chain joins TRBV6-5 to TRBJ2-7; unclear D gene. CDR3 size: 11 residues. The ends were cut back, 7 bases at V and 9 bases at J, with 13 bases in the middle. From germline, CDR1 is MNHEY and CDR2 SVGAGI. The CDR3 DNA sequence: TGTGCCAGCAAGGGTTCTGTAGGGCAGTACTTC. This gives the protein CASKGSVGQYF.

This clonotype was picked up many times. The gene calls are TRBV4-3 and TRBJ2-1; the match to TRBD1 covers 9 bases. CDR1 LGHNA and CDR2 YSLEER come from the germline V gene. This CDR3 is built from 16 residues. Trimming removed 2 bases from V and 8 bases from J; junction bases left unmatched: 10. The CDR3 DNA is TGCGCCAGCAGCCAAATTGGGGACAGGGTTTATTATGAGCAGTTCTTC. Protein: CASSQIGDRVYYEQFF.

CDR3 region: CATSRVPQGRETQYF. DNA for the CDR3: TGTGCCACCAGCAGAGTACCCCAAGGACGGGAGACCCAGTACTTC. The V and J genes are TRBV15 and TRBJ2-5; D gene ambiguous. V was clipped by 1 base and J by 5 bases, with 14 bases between them. CDR3 length: 15 residues. Germline V lookup: CDR1 LNHNV, CDR2 YYDKDF (reference sequence).

This clonotype appeared many times. The chain links TRBV6-6 to TRBJ2-5; 7 nucleotides line up with TRBD2. With V trimmed by 4 bases and J by 5 bases, 4 bases remained unmatched. The CDR3 length is 13 residues. Germline V CDR1 and CDR2: MNHNY, SVGAGI (reference sequence). CDR3 region: CASSWGGMETQYF. CDR3 nucleotide sequence: TGTGCCAGCAGTTGGGGGGGGATGGAGACCCAGTACTTC.

In this sample, this clonotype turned up a few times. V usage is TRBV6-6 and J usage is TRBJ2-7; D may match TRBD1 or TRBD2 (5 bases each). Per the germline V gene, CDR1 is MNHNY and CDR2 is SVGAGI (reference sequence). The CDR3 is made up of 14 amino acids. Trimming shortened V by 4 bases and J by 0 bases, and 10 bases separated the two germline ends. Written as DNA, the CDR3 is TGTGCCAGCAGTTGGGACCTAAGCTCCTACGAGCAGTACTTC. Residues: CASSWDLSSYEQYF.

In this sample, this clonotype turned up a few times. This chain links TRBV12-3 or TRBV12-4 with TRBJ1-2; D call uncertain. This CDR3 comprises 16 residues. Trimming cost V 8 bases and J 0 bases, with 19 bases left between them. The CDR3, as DNA: TGTGCCAGCCTCTGGAGTAAGGGTTGGACTAACTATGGCTACACCTTC. It specifies CASLWSKGWTNYGYTF.

The J gene is TRBJ2-3, the V gene TRBV13; tentatively, D is TRBD2 (6 bases). V lost 1 base to trimming and J lost 5 bases, with 19 bases between them. Per the germline V gene, CDR1 is PRHDT and CDR2 is FYEKMQ (reference sequence). The CDR3 is 17 amino acids. CDR3 sequence (DNA): TGTGCCAGCAGCTTAGTAAGCCGGCGGGGCCGGGGAGATACGCAGTATTTT. Translating gives CASSLVSRRGRGDTQYF.